This entry lists 10 T cell receptor beta chains sequenced from one sample in a study of somatic mutations in cytotoxic T cells in rheumatoid arthritis. TCRdb keeps only in-frame clones here, not all; method: immunoSEQ multiplex PCR. This sample has more than 15,000 clones, with approximately 74% found just once. Specimen: CD8+ T cells sorted from blood. The receptors stem from a man aged 55 to 70 in good health.

The chain couples TRBV11-2 to TRBJ2-5; 9 bases are a match to TRBD2. The germline CDR1 and CDR2 sequences are SGHAT and FQNNGV. Germline trimming cut 2 bases from V and 4 bases from J; bases unmatched to any gene: 8. The CDR3 spans 16 residues. In nucleotides, the CDR3 is TGTGCCAGCAGCTTATTTAGCGGGGGCCCTCCAGAGACCCAGTACTTC. This translates into CASSLFSGGPPETQYF.

This chain joins TRBV4-1 and TRBJ2-7; TRBD2 agrees at 8 bases. This CDR3 region has 15 residues. The V and J ends lost 1 base and 2 bases, in that order; junction bases with no gene match: 4. Germline loops: CDR1 MGHRA, CDR2 YSYEKL. The CDR3 protein is CASSQGLASAYEQYF. The CDR3 DNA sequence: TGCGCCAGCAGCCAAGGACTAGCGAGTGCCTACGAGCAGTACTTC.

The rearrangement joins TRBV29-1 to TRBJ2-5, with 8 bases lining up with TRBD2. J was trimmed by 7 bases and V by 7 bases; bases with no gene match: 8. CDR3 length: 12 residues. Germline lookup yields CDR1 SQVTM and CDR2 ANQGSEA. CDR3 amino acids: CSADGGGGTQYF. In DNA form, the CDR3 reads TGCAGCGCCGACGGGGGGGGCGGGACCCAGTACTTC.

The V gene is TRBV7-9, the J gene TRBJ2-7; maybe TRBD1 (5 bases). With 3 bases removed from V and 1 base from J, the gap between germline ends came to 10 bases. CDR1 is SEHNR and CDR2 is FQNEAQ in the germline V gene (reference sequence). The CDR3 has 14 residues. In DNA form, the CDR3 reads TGTGCCAGCAGCTTTCAGGGTATGTCCTACGAGCAGTACTTC. Encoded protein: CASSFQGMSYEQYF.

The genes are TRBV9 and TRBJ2-2, with D possibly TRBD1 on 6 matching bases. The CDR3 spans 14 residues. Germline CDR1 reads SGDLS; CDR2 reads YYNGEE. V lost 3 bases and J lost 5, with 11 bases in between. The CDR3 region has the DNA TGTGCCAGCAGCGCATGGACAGAGACCGGGGAGCTGTTTTTT. This encodes CASSAWTETGELFF.

This clone was seen more than once but under ten times. The chain employs TRBV2 and TRBJ2-7, with 10 bases identical to TRBD1. Germline loops: CDR1 SNHLY, CDR2 FYNNEI. The J segment lost 0 bases and the V segment lost 8 bases, leaving 4 bases of the junction unmatched. The length of the CDR3 is 14 residues. CDR3 region: CASRQGALSYEQYF. CDR3 nucleotides: TGTGCCAGCCGACAGGGGGCGCTCTCCTACGAGCAGTACTTC.

This rearrangement joins TRBV7-9 to TRBJ2-1, with 7 bases aligning to TRBD2. Looked up from germline, CDR1 is SEHNR and CDR2 is FQNEAQ (reference sequence). With V trimmed by 0 bases and J by 2 bases, 7 bases remained unmatched. There are 17 residues in the CDR3. CDR3 nucleotide sequence: TGTGCCAGCAGCTTAGCGGGACTACGGGTGGCCTACAATGAGCAGTTCTTC. Amino acids: CASSLAGLRVAYNEQFF.

The chain employs TRBV14 and TRBJ2-3; perhaps TRBD1 as D (6 bases). Germline CDR1 and CDR2: SGHDN and FVKESK. The CDR3 extends over 17 amino acids. V lost 0 bases to trimming and J lost 6 bases, with 19 bases between them. The CDR3 protein is CASSQDETGDLLDTQYF. In DNA, the CDR3 is TGTGCCAGCAGCCAAGATGAGACAGGTGACCTCCTGGATACGCAGTATTTT. Drawing the rest from reference TRBV14 and TRBJ2-3, the complete variable domain is EAGVTQFPSHSVIEKGQTVTLRCDPISGHDNLYWYRRVMGKEIKFLLHFVKESKQDESGMPNNRFLAERTGGTYSTLKVQPAELEDSGVYFCASSQDETGDLLDTQYFGPGTRLTVL.

The chain has TRBV7-2 and TRBJ2-5; possibly TRBD1 for D (5 bases). Trimming took off 3 bases at V and 5 bases at J, with 16 bases between the two ends. The CDR3 has 15 residues. The germline V gene encodes CDR1 SGHTA and CDR2 FQGNSA. CDR3 protein: CASSLTVASGETQYF. Written as DNA, the CDR3 is TGTGCCAGCAGCTTGACAGTGGCATCTGGGGAGACCCAGTACTTC.

The chain joins TRBV4-3 to TRBJ1-2; D uncertain. The CDR3 extends over 13 amino acids. Germline V CDR1 and CDR2: LGHNA, YSLEER. V shed 2 bases and J shed 2 bases, with 6 bases lying between them. CDR3 coding DNA: TGCGCCAGCAGCCAAACCCGGAACTATGGCTACACCTTC. Translating it yields CASSQTRNYGYTF.